The T cell receptor (beta chain) under discussion was sequenced for a study of blood T cell repertoires in COVID-19. Study context: Acute and convalescent COVID-19 samples came from the United States, Italy and Spain. PBMCs, B-cell-depleted T cells, or T cells were the source of the cDNA or gDNA that made up the material.

Trimming removed 0 bases from V and 5 bases from J, with 17 bases in between. CDR1 SGDLS and CDR2 YYNGEE come from the germline V gene. The CDR3 has 16 amino acids. As processed by the authors: Amplification with reference gene primers provided the estimates of nucleated cell counts. Sequenced by immunoSEQ multiplex PCR; TCRdb stores in-frame clones only, minus some. The V and J calls and clone size come from that table; D and trimming were worked out from the DNA. The sample lists 150,000 to 200,000 clones, 85% occurring once. Sequenced material: peripheral blood. The TCR sequence derives from a man in his forties with acute or convalescent COVID-19. This chain uses TRBV9 with TRBJ2-5; weak D call: TRBD2 (7 bases). CDR3 sequence reads: CASSVGGGGPRETQYF. The CDR3 bases are TGTGCCAGCAGCGTAGGAGGGGGGGGCCCGCGGGAGACCCAGTACTTC.